The 20 T cell receptor beta chains below come from one sample, sequenced in a study of neurological immune-mediated disorders. Each CDR3 protein gets one entry after TCRdb re-called the 5' RACE reads with MiXCR. The profile shows about 74,000 distinct CDR3 sequences, around 5.5% of them singletons. Specimen: PBMCs. Receptor source: a man aged 18-30 years with multiple sclerosis.

This clonotype was seen many times. The chain uses TRBV5-1 and TRBJ1-4; D might be TRBD1 (5 bases). V lost 5 bases to trimming and J lost 0 bases, with 20 bases between them. Germline-derived CDR1 and CDR2 are SGHRS and YFSETQ. The CDR3 has 18 residues. The CDR3 DNA follows: TGCGCCAGCAGTCGGATCAGGGACGGAGGAGCAACTAATGAAAAACTGTTTTTT. Translating gives CASSRIRDGGATNEKLFF.

This clonotype was seen more than once but under ten times. The chain joins TRBV7-9 to TRBJ1-2, with 7 bases fitting TRBD1. CDR1 SEHNR and CDR2 FQNEAQ come from the germline V gene (reference sequence). With 5 bases clipped from V and 4 bases from J, the junction kept 10 bases outside the gene matches. The CDR3 consists of 15 residues. The CDR3 loop is CASSQANRGGYGYTF. The CDR3, as DNA: TGTGCCAGCAGCCAAGCCAACAGGGGAGGCTATGGCTACACCTTC.

This clonotype was detected many times. The chain recombines TRBV6-2 or TRBV6-3 with TRBJ1-2; the match to TRBD1 covers 7 bases. The CDR3 contains 15 residues. The V gene's germline CDR1 is MNHEY and CDR2 SVGEGT. The ends lost 7 bases at V and 5 bases at J; junction bases unmatched: 13. The CDR3 DNA follows: TGTGCCAGCAACCGGACAGGCCCTTTCCTATATGGCTACACCTTC. As protein: CASNRTGPFLYGYTF.

Turning to this clonotype: At one end, the junction sequence differs from germline, possibly due to a read error. This chain uses TRBV18 with TRBJ2-6; 7 nucleotides match TRBD2. Germline V gives CDR1 KGHSH, CDR2 LQKENI. CDR3 length: 15 amino acids. The CDR3 DNA is TGTGCCAGCTCGGGAGGGGCCTCTGGGGCCAAAGTCCTGACTTTC. It specifies CASSGGASGAKVLTF.

This clonotype was seen many times. One end of the junction fails to match germline, which may point to a read error. The genes are TRBV6-5 and TRBJ1-6; D unresolved. The CDR3 is made up of 15 amino acids. Germline V CDR1 and CDR2: MNHEY, SVGAGI. CDR3 protein: CASSYSRSSNSPLNF. CDR3 nucleotide sequence: TGTGCCAGCAGTTACTCGAGATCTTCGAATTCACCCCTCAACTTT.

This clonotype is categorized as medium-sized (0.01 to 0.1%). This sequence joins TRBV20-1 and TRBJ2-1; TRBD2 matches 11 bases. The CDR3 is 13 residues long. Germline V lookup: CDR1 DFQATT, CDR2 SNEGSKA (reference sequence). Trimming removed 1 base from V and 7 bases from J; junction bases left unmatched: 0. The CDR3 sequence: CSARGLAGNEQFF. In DNA, the CDR3 is TGCAGTGCTAGAGGACTAGCGGGGAATGAGCAGTTCTTC.

This clonotype has at least ten counts. The rearrangement uses TRBV20-1 and TRBJ1-1, with D hard to call. V shed 2 bases and J shed 5 bases, with 12 bases lying between them. The CDR3 contains 13 residues. Germline V lookup: CDR1 DFQATT, CDR2 SNEGSKA (reference sequence). The CDR3 DNA is TGCAGTGCTAGAATCGGGGTTAGGACTGAAGCTTTCTTT. Encoded protein: CSARIGVRTEAFF.

This clonotype occurred many times. The chain is built from TRBV20-1 and TRBJ2-7; no clear D. Germline V lookup: CDR1 DFQATT, CDR2 SNEGSKA (reference sequence). The CDR3 extends over 11 amino acids. V was pared by 6 bases and J by 5 bases, with 11 bases between. CDR3 DNA sequence: TGCAGTGCCTCCCGACGGGACGAGCAGTACTTC. Encoded protein: CSASRRDEQYF.

There are many counts of this clonotype. The CDR3 bases are TGCAGTGTTATCCGGGGGGGGGTGGAGTCCTACAATGAGCAGTTCTTC. It is translated as CSVIRGGVESYNEQFF. J is TRBJ2-1 and V is TRBV20-1, with TRBD2 matching 8 bases. Germline values: CDR1 DFQATT, CDR2 SNEGSKA (reference sequence). The CDR3 spans 16 residues. V trimming: 7 bases; J trimming: 1 base; junction bases outside the gene matches: 12.

The table lists this clonotype with many counts. This chain links TRBV5-1 with TRBJ2-3; D is possibly TRBD1 (6 bases). The CDR3 length is 17 residues. Germline V CDR1 and CDR2: SGHRS, YFSETQ. Trimming removed 3 bases at V and 2 bases at J, with 19 bases between. Here the CDR3 reads CASSYDTGQISTDTQYF. Written as DNA, the CDR3 is TGCGCCAGCAGCTACGATACTGGACAGATTTCCACAGATACGCAGTATTTT.

This clonotype was picked up many times. The chain employs TRBV30 and TRBJ2-7; TRBD1 might be the D (5 bases). Germline V gives CDR1 GTSNPN, CDR2 SVGIG (reference sequence). With 1 base removed from V and 7 bases from J, the gap between germline ends came to 14 bases. The CDR3 extends over 13 amino acids. The CDR3 bases are TGTGCCTGGAGTGGGGGCCCCCTGATGGAGCAGTACTTC. Protein: CAWSGGPLMEQYF.

In its sample, this clonotype was seen many times. The rearrangement links TRBV28 to TRBJ2-1; 11 nucleotides align to TRBD2. V shed 6 bases, J shed 3 bases, and the junction held 7 bases outside the gene matches. This CDR3 comprises 16 residues. Germline V gene lookup returns CDR1 MDHEN and CDR2 SYDVKM. Here the CDR3 reads CASRTQTSGNYNEQFF. DNA for the CDR3: TGTGCCAGCAGAACTCAGACTAGCGGGAACTACAATGAGCAGTTCTTC.

This clonotype was counted at least ten times. This sequence joins TRBV20-1 and TRBJ2-1; possible D gene TRBD2, 6 bases. The CDR3 is 16 residues long. The V gene lost 2 bases and the J gene lost 6 bases, with 20 bases spanning the gap. Germline V gene data show CDR1 as DFQATT and CDR2 as SNEGSKA (reference sequence). The DNA for the CDR3 is TGCAGTGCTAGATTTTTGCGGGACCCCGGGGGCAATGAGCAGTTCTTC. Its translation is CSARFLRDPGGNEQFF.

This clonotype was recorded many times. The CDR3 coding sequence is TGTGCCAGCAGTAGGCTAGCGGGAGTTGTAGATACGCAGTATTTT. Protein: CASSRLAGVVDTQYF. The chain carries TRBV2 and TRBJ2-3; 10 bases are a match to TRBD2. Germline assignment: CDR1 SNHLY and CDR2 FYNNEI. This CDR3 contains 15 residues. The V gene end was trimmed by 5 bases and the J gene end by 5 bases; junction bases not matched to a gene: 7.

This rearrangement joins TRBV12-3 or TRBV12-4 to TRBJ2-5; D perhaps matches TRBD1 (5 bases). Between the trimmed V and J ends, which lost 2 bases and 5 bases, there was a span of 15 bases. The CDR3 is 15 residues long. CDR3 residues: CASSLSQGQSETQYF. The CDR3 region has the DNA TGTGCCAGCAGTTTATCGCAGGGCCAAAGCGAGACCCAGTACTTC.

There are many counts of this clonotype. The V call is TRBV2, the J call TRBJ1-1; D gene uncertain. CDR3 size: 12 residues. V lost 11 bases, J lost 1 base, and 11 bases lay in between. The germline CDR1 and CDR2 sequences are SNHLY and FYNNEI. CDR3 amino acids: CARSKENTEAFF. The CDR3 DNA reads as TGTGCCCGGAGTAAGGAGAACACTGAAGCTTTCTTT. The full variable domain, completed using reference TRBV2 and TRBJ1-1, is EPEVTQTPSHQVTQMGQEVILRCVPISNHLYFYWYRQILGQKVEFLVSFYNNEISEKSEIFDDQFSVERPDGSNFTLKIRSTKLEDSAMYFCARSKENTEAFFGQGTRLTVV.

This clonotype appeared many times. CDR3 amino acids: CSVEGAVMNTEAFF. The CDR3 DNA is TGCAGCGTTGAGGGGGCAGTCATGAACACTGAAGCTTTCTTT. The rearrangement uses TRBV29-1 and TRBJ1-1; D is possibly TRBD1 (6 bases). Per the germline V gene, CDR1 is SQVTM and CDR2 is ANQGSEA. Between the trimmed V and J ends, which lost 3 bases and 0 bases, there was a span of 11 bases. This CDR3 is built from 14 residues. The whole variable domain, remainder taken from reference TRBV29-1 and TRBJ1-1, is SAVISQKPSRDICQRGTSLTIQCQVDSQVTMMFWYRQQPGQSLTLIATANQGSEATYESGFVIDKFPISRPNLTFSTLTVSNMSPEDSSIYLCSVEGAVMNTEAFFGQGTRLTVV.

In this sample, this clonotype turned up many times. Compared with germline, one end of the junction differs, possibly owing to a read error. This sequence joins TRBV6-2 or TRBV6-3 and TRBJ1-5; D possibly corresponds to TRBD1 (5 bases). CDR1 and CDR2 (germline): MNHEY, SVGEGT. The CDR3 consists of 15 residues. The CDR3 here is CASSYSTRGNQPQNF. The CDR3 DNA follows: TGTGCCAGCAGTTACTCGACTAGGGGCAATCAGCCCCAGAATTTT.

This clonotype appeared many times. The V call is TRBV18, the J call TRBJ1-1, with no clear D. The CDR3 has 13 amino acids. Germline V gene data show CDR1 as KGHSH and CDR2 as LQKENI. Trimming cost V 5 bases and J 0 bases, with 7 bases left between them. The CDR3 protein is CASSGGLNTEAFF. The CDR3 nucleotides read TGTGCCAGCTCAGGCGGATTGAACACTGAAGCTTTCTTT.

This clonotype was counted ten times or more. The rearrangement uses TRBV5-1 and TRBJ1-2; D might be TRBD1 (6 bases). The V and J ends lost 1 base and 7 bases respectively, with 11 bases between them. The germline V gene has CDR1 SGHRS and CDR2 YFSETQ. The CDR3 length is 13 residues. The CDR3 spells CASSLYREGGYTF. Here the CDR3 DNA reads TGCGCCAGCAGCTTGTACAGGGAGGGTGGCTACACCTTC.